The source of this T cell receptor beta chain is a study of breast tumors, draining lymph nodes, adjacent tissues. The study's findings and limits: Tumor TCR diversity was below lymph nodes but above nontumor tissue. That most tumor T cells come from lymph nodes remained unproven.

In TCRdb, the multiplex PCR reads were re-called with MiXCR into one record per CDR3 protein. Of about 130,000 distinct CDR3 sequences in the sample, approximately 22% were seen once. Germline V CDR1 and CDR2: ENHRY, SYGVKD. The CDR3 sequence is 14 residues long. Between the trimmed V and J ends, which lost 0 bases and 5 bases, there was a span of 8 bases. At least ten counts were recorded for this clonotype. Its antigen is as yet unknown. The lymph nodes were axillary draining lymph nodes from breast cancer patients. The sequenced sample consisted of axillary lymph node tissue. The V gene is TRBV10-3, the J gene TRBJ2-1; D assignment may be TRBD1 or TRBD2 (5 bases each). This sequence was found in a female donor with breast cancer. Some clones in this sample may be carry-over from other donors' samples. CDR3 region: CAISESRGNNEQFF. The CDR3 DNA follows: TGTGCCATCAGTGAGTCCCGGGGCAACAATGAGCAGTTCTTC.